The 16 T cell receptor beta chains presented below share a single source sample, sequenced in a study of blood T cell repertoires in COVID-19. The protocol was immunoSEQ multiplex PCR, while the TCRdb copy is restricted to in-frame clones and leaves out a portion. Of 300,000 to 500,000 clones in the sample, approximately 88% were seen once. Sequencing used PBMCs or T cells enriched from blood (not recorded which). The receptors here all came from a woman aged 30 to 39 with acute COVID-19.

The V call is TRBV7-2, the J call TRBJ1-1, with 7 nucleotides matching TRBD1. Germline trimming cut 4 bases from V and 5 bases from J; bases unmatched to any gene: 7. Germline CDR1 SGHTA, CDR2 FQGNSA. This CDR3 contains 14 residues. CDR3: CASSSQGIKTEAFF. Here the CDR3 DNA reads TGTGCCAGCAGCTCACAGGGGATTAAGACTGAAGCTTTCTTT.

The chain is built from TRBV25-1 and TRBJ1-2; 9 nucleotides match TRBD1. Germline V lookup: CDR1 MGHDK, CDR2 SYGVNS. The CDR3 is made up of 18 amino acids. The J segment lost 8 bases and the V segment lost 7 bases, leaving 23 bases of the junction unmatched. Here the CDR3 DNA reads TGTGCCAGCACCGGAAATAAGGGGGGGGACAGGGATTTTCACGGCTACACCTTC. It encodes CASTGNKGGDRDFHGYTF.

This clone was counted only a few times. The J gene is TRBJ1-2, the V gene TRBV5-4; 10 bases align to TRBD1. From germline, CDR1 is SGHNT and CDR2 YYREEE (reference sequence). Trimming removed 3 bases from V and 2 bases from J; junction bases left unmatched: 1. The CDR3 extends over 14 amino acids. CDR3 amino acids: CASSSTGGNYGYTF. In DNA form, the CDR3 reads TGTGCCAGCAGCTCGACAGGGGGCAACTATGGCTACACCTTC.

The rearrangement links TRBV9 to TRBJ1-4; 7 nucleotides match TRBD1. Germline V lookup: CDR1 SGDLS, CDR2 YYNGEE. This CDR3 is built from 16 residues. With 0 bases clipped from V and 8 bases from J, the junction kept 10 bases outside the gene matches. The CDR3 nucleotides are TGTGCCAGCAGCGTAGGAGCAGACAGGGCGGCGGAAAAACTGTTTTTT. It encodes CASSVGADRAAEKLFF.

The chain joins TRBV5-6 to TRBJ2-2; 10 positions match TRBD1. After removal of 4 bases from V and 5 bases from J, the junction contained 8 bases not matched to a gene. The CDR3 length is 16 residues. The germline V gene encodes CDR1 SGHDT and CDR2 YYEEEE. The CDR3, as DNA: TGTGCCAGCAGCCCACGACAGGGGGCACGTACCGGGGAGCTGTTTTTT. Protein product: CASSPRQGARTGELFF.

The J gene is TRBJ2-1, the V gene TRBV2, with TRBD2 matching 9 bases. Germline CDR1 SNHLY, CDR2 FYNNEI. This CDR3 has 13 amino acids. In nucleotides, the CDR3 is TGTGCTGACAGCGGGGGGTCTTTGAATGAGCAGTTCTTC. This encodes CADSGGSLNEQFF.

The V and J genes are TRBV19 and TRBJ1-6, with D perhaps matching TRBD1 (6 bases). Germline V CDR1 and CDR2: LNHDA, SQIVND (reference sequence). This CDR3 is 15 amino acids long. The V gene lost 3 bases and the J gene lost 6 bases, with 12 bases spanning the gap. The CDR3 sequence is CASSIRGGGNSPLHF. The DNA of the CDR3 is TGTGCCAGTAGTATCCGAGGGGGGGGTAATTCACCCCTCCACTTT.

The chain is built from TRBV5-1 and TRBJ1-3; no reliable D call. The V gene's germline CDR1 is SGHRS and CDR2 YFSETQ. V lost 5 bases to trimming and J lost 4 bases, with 22 bases between them. This CDR3 has 17 amino acids. The CDR3 region has the DNA TGCGCCAGCAGTTCGACGGCGGGTGCTGGGTTCGGAAACACCATATATTTT. It yields the protein CASSSTAGAGFGNTIYF.

The J gene is TRBJ1-5, the V gene TRBV6-5; TRBD1 agrees at 7 bases. This CDR3 spans 14 amino acids. The germline CDR1 and CDR2 sequences are MNHEY and SVGAGI. V lost 7 bases and J lost 4; bases outside the gene matches: 7. CDR3 nucleotides: TGTGCCAGCACGGTGGACAGGCCTAATCAGCCCCAGCATTTT. Translating gives CASTVDRPNQPQHF.

The chain joins TRBV6-4 to TRBJ1-2; 7 nucleotides agree with TRBD1. The CDR3 has 14 amino acids. V lost 3 bases, J lost 7 bases, and 8 bases stayed unmatched. The germline CDR1 and CDR2 sequences are MRHNA and SNTAGT. The CDR3 sequence is CASSEVRGSGGYTF. The CDR3 DNA reads TGTGCCAGCAGTGAGGTCAGGGGGTCAGGTGGCTACACCTTC.

The J gene is TRBJ1-6, the V gene TRBV15, with a possible D match to TRBD1 (6 bases). Trimming shortened V by 5 bases and J by 9 bases, and 17 bases separated the two germline ends. The CDR3 length is 15 residues. The germline CDR1 and CDR2 sequences are LNHNV and YYDKDF (reference sequence). The CDR3 DNA reads TGTGCCACCAGCGGCGAAGACAGGAGAGGTTCACCCCTCCACTTT. This gives the protein CATSGEDRRGSPLHF.

J is TRBJ1-1 and V is TRBV3-1 (or the pseudogene TRBV3-2); D unresolved. The germline gives CDR1 LGHDT, CDR2 YNNKEL (reference sequence). Deletions cut 4 bases from V and 5 bases from J, with 8 bases between. There are 12 residues in the CDR3. CDR3 coding DNA: TGTGCCAGCAGCCTCCCGGGAACTGAAGCTTTCTTT. The encoded protein is CASSLPGTEAFF.

This chain links TRBV30 with TRBJ1-1; D uncertain. CDR1 GTSNPN and CDR2 SVGIG come from the germline V gene (reference sequence). The CDR3 loop spans 13 amino acids. With 0 bases removed from V and 3 bases from J, the gap between germline ends came to 8 bases. The CDR3 loop is CAWSVRLDTEAFF. The CDR3 bases are TGTGCCTGGAGTGTACGCCTAGACACTGAAGCTTTCTTT.

This chain connects TRBV5-1 to TRBJ1-2; D is perhaps TRBD1 (5 bases). The ends were cut back, 4 bases at V and 4 bases at J, with 11 bases in the middle. CDR3 size: 13 residues. Germline values: CDR1 SGHRS, CDR2 YFSETQ. The CDR3 DNA reads TGCGCCAGCAGCATAGAAGACAGCTATGGCTACACCTTC. Translation gives CASSIEDSYGYTF.

The CDR3 DNA follows: TGTGCCAGCAGCTACCGCCCCGGGGTGGATTCACCCCTCCACTTT. It yields the protein CASSYRPGVDSPLHF. This chain uses TRBV11-2 with TRBJ1-6, with D unclear. The length of the CDR3 is 15 residues. Germline V lookup: CDR1 SGHAT, CDR2 FQNNGV. The ends were cut back, 4 bases at V and 8 bases at J, with 15 bases in the middle. The full variable domain, rest sourced from reference TRBV11-2 and TRBJ1-6, is EAGVAQSPRYKIIEKRQSVAFWCNPISGHATLYWYQQILGQGPKLLIQFQNNGVVDDSQLPKDRFSAERLKGVDSTLKIQPAKLEDSAVYLCASSYRPGVDSPLHFGNGTRLTVT.

V usage is TRBV9 and J usage is TRBJ2-1; TRBD1 is a possible D gene (6 bases). This CDR3 region has 14 residues. Trimming took off 0 bases at V and 8 bases at J, with 12 bases between the two ends. Looked up from germline, CDR1 is SGDLS and CDR2 is YYNGEE. DNA of the CDR3: TGTGCCAGCAGCGTAGGGGGGACATACGATGAGCAGTTCTTC. Translation: CASSVGGTYDEQFF.